One sample yielded the 25 T cell receptor beta chains listed below, sequenced in a study of T cells in Graves' hyperthyroidism and ophthalmopathy (dated by TCRdb to between 2019 and 2020). The library was produced with multiplex PCR. Sequencing was carried out with an Illumina HiSeq 2000. Amplification of TCR beta CDR3 regions was carried out from RNA transcripts. The TCR CDR3 was subjected to a first round of RT-PCR using the HTBI primer set and the Qiagen OneStep RT-PCR kit. Through fastp at Q25 and MiXCR, TCRdb rebuilt clones from the public reads, retaining in-frame beta chains. Rows with a matching CDR3 protein are joined into one entry that keeps the most common DNA and genes. A total of about 290,000 distinct CDR3 sequences appear in this sample, approximately 14% of them only once. The ten largest clonotypes hold approximately 7.9% of the sample. The specimen sequenced was blood. The source is a middle-aged woman with Graves' hyperthyroidism.

The V call is TRBV3-1, the J call TRBJ2-3, with 11 bases aligning to TRBD2. This CDR3 has 19 amino acids. J gave up 2 bases and V 3 bases, and 13 bases lay outside the gene matches. Germline CDR1 and CDR2: LGHDT and YNNKEL (reference sequence). CDR3 sequence reads: CASSHDVRLAGGNTDTQYF. CDR3 bases: TGTGCCAGCAGCCATGACGTACGCCTAGCGGGAGGTAACACAGATACGCAGTATTTT.

This clonotype has at least ten counts. In DNA form, the CDR3 reads TGCAGCGTTTTCGAGCAGTACTTC. Encoded protein: CSVFEQYF. The chain combines TRBV29-1 with TRBJ2-7; no definite D call. The CDR3 is made up of 8 amino acids. V lost 5 bases, J lost 6 bases, and 2 bases lay in between. Germline V gene data show CDR1 as SQVTM and CDR2 as ANQGSEA.

Only a few counts were recorded for this clonotype. The rearrangement links TRBV6-1 to TRBJ1-4, with 7 bases that match TRBD1. Losses at the gene ends were 4 bases for V and 5 bases for J; bases not matched to a gene: 7. Looked up from germline, CDR1 is MNHNS and CDR2 is SASEGT. The CDR3 sequence is 15 residues long. The CDR3 protein is CASSARGEINEKLFF. The CDR3 region has the DNA TGTGCCAGCAGTGCCAGGGGGGAAATAAATGAAAAACTGTTTTTT.

This clonotype was counted ten times or more. V and J are TRBV2 and TRBJ2-3, with 7 bases aligning to TRBD2. Trimming took 7 bases from V and 2 from J; bases not matched to a gene: 6. From germline, CDR1 is SNHLY and CDR2 FYNNEI. The CDR3 length is 14 residues. The CDR3 spells CASTRAGITDTQYF. In nucleotides, the CDR3 is TGTGCCAGCACCCGAGCGGGGATCACAGATACGCAGTATTTT.

This clonotype showed up many times. The genes are TRBV6-2 or TRBV6-3 and TRBJ2-1; D unresolved. The germline V gene has CDR1 MNHEY and CDR2 SVGEGT. The V end was cut by 0 bases, the J end by 3 bases, with 9 bases between. The CDR3 extends over 15 amino acids. This CDR3 reads CASSYSSGFYNEQFF. DNA of the CDR3: TGTGCCAGCAGTTACTCTTCCGGGTTCTACAATGAGCAGTTCTTC.

This clonotype was seen repeatedly, ten times or more. This rearrangement joins TRBV24-1 to TRBJ2-3, with a tentative D call TRBD2 (5 bases). The germline V gene encodes CDR1 KGHDR and CDR2 SFDVKD. V lost 3 bases and J lost 5, with 11 bases in between. This CDR3 contains 14 residues. CDR3 in DNA: TGTGCCACCAGTGATCAGCGGAAGCAAGATACGCAGTATTTT. The encoded protein is CATSDQRKQDTQYF.

This clonotype was seen repeatedly, ten times or more. The chain employs TRBV3-1 and TRBJ1-4; 9 bases align to TRBD1. The V segment lost 3 bases and the J segment 5 bases; nucleotides outside the gene matches: 7. Germline lookup yields CDR1 LGHDT and CDR2 YNNKEL (reference sequence). This CDR3 has 16 amino acids. The CDR3 is CASSHSGTGTNEKLFF. The CDR3 DNA reads TGTGCCAGCAGCCACTCCGGGACAGGGACGAATGAAAAACTGTTTTTT.

The rearrangement joins TRBV20-1 to TRBJ2-6; 9 positions match TRBD2. This CDR3 has 15 amino acids. Germline V CDR1 and CDR2: DFQATT, SNEGSKA (reference sequence). The CDR3 sequence: CTAGGSSSGANVLTF. The CDR3 coding sequence is TGCACCGCGGGAGGGAGTAGCTCTGGGGCCAACGTCCTGACTTTC.

This clonotype was seen at least ten times. The chain is built from TRBV6-2 or TRBV6-3 and TRBJ1-5; TRBD1 might be the D (5 bases). The germline gives CDR1 MNHEY, CDR2 SVGEGT. The CDR3 extends over 14 amino acids. Trimming cost V 6 bases and J 3 bases, with 12 bases left between them. This CDR3 reads CASSRGQHNQPQHF. DNA of the CDR3: TGTGCCAGCAGCCGAGGACAACACAATCAGCCCCAGCATTTT.

This clonotype appeared many times. The V gene is TRBV12-3 or TRBV12-4, the J gene TRBJ2-1; 9 bases are shared with TRBD2. Losses at the gene ends were 1 base for V and 3 bases for J; bases not matched to a gene: 4. The CDR3 has 16 residues. The CDR3 loop reads CASSLVRTSDYNEQFF. The CDR3, as DNA: TGTGCCAGCAGTTTAGTTAGGACTAGCGACTACAATGAGCAGTTCTTC.

About this clonotype itself: Given a much more abundant clone one base away, this may be a read error. This CDR3 is missing its conserved last phenylalanine or tryptophan, likely due to a read error. The rearrangement links TRBV18 to TRBJ1-1; D remains unclear. Germline values: CDR1 KGHSH, CDR2 LQKENI. This CDR3 has 14 residues. Deletions cut 2 bases from V and 1 base from J, with 8 bases between. The CDR3 bases are TGTGCCAGCTCACCAATTTCTCCGAACACTGAAGCTTTCGTT. The encoded protein is CASSPISPNTEAFV.

As to this clonotype: With a much larger clone just one base away, this may be a read error. J is TRBJ2-1 and V is TRBV20-1; D is undetermined. The CDR3 loop spans 11 amino acids. The germline V gene encodes CDR1 DFQATT and CDR2 SNEGSKA (reference sequence). Trimming cost V 2 bases and J 10 bases, with 9 bases left between them. The CDR3 protein is CSARKAEEQFF. The CDR3 DNA follows: TGCAGTGCTAGAAAGGCGGAGGAGCAGTTCTTC.

This clonotype was detected many times. V gene TRBV20-1 combines with J gene TRBJ1-2; D gene ambiguous. V was shortened by 6 bases and J by 3 bases, with 11 bases between the two germline ends. Germline assignment: CDR1 DFQATT and CDR2 SNEGSKA (reference sequence). The CDR3 length is 12 residues. The CDR3 bases are TGCAGTGCCCAAGGTCCGGACTATGGCTACACCTTC. Its translation: CSAQGPDYGYTF.

This clonotype was counted at least ten times. In nucleotides, the CDR3 is TGCAGTGCCCGTGGTAGGGGGAGGGAGACCCAGTACTTC. Encoded protein: CSARGRGRETQYF. The chain has TRBV20-1 and TRBJ2-5, with D possibly called TRBD1 or TRBD2 (6 bases each). Germline V lookup: CDR1 DFQATT, CDR2 SNEGSKA (reference sequence). This CDR3 comprises 13 residues. Trimming shortened V by 6 bases and J by 5 bases, and 16 bases separated the two germline ends.

This clonotype was counted at least ten times. The chain links TRBV27 to TRBJ2-7; 9 nucleotides align to TRBD1. CDR3 length equals 19 residues. Trimming removed 6 bases from V and 7 bases from J; junction bases left unmatched: 25. The germline V gene has CDR1 MNHEY and CDR2 SMNVEV (reference sequence). In DNA form, the CDR3 reads TGTGCCAGCAGCTGGGGGGGGACAGGGTCCGGAGGGTACGCGGGGGAGCAGTACTTC. This translates into CASSWGGTGSGGYAGEQYF.

This clonotype was detected a few times. The CDR3 coding sequence is TGCAGCGTTGAAGAGGGAGGAATTGGGACAGTCCCCACCTACGAGCAGTACTTC. Its translation: CSVEEGGIGTVPTYEQYF. The genes are TRBV29-1 and TRBJ2-7, with a possible D match to TRBD1 (7 bases). The CDR3 loop spans 18 amino acids. Trimming took off 0 bases at V and 2 bases at J, with 23 bases between the two ends. From germline, CDR1 is SQVTM and CDR2 ANQGSEA.

V usage is TRBV19 and J usage is TRBJ1-5; D not certain. Germline-derived CDR1 and CDR2 are LNHDA and SQIVND (reference sequence). This CDR3 has 12 amino acids. V was trimmed by 6 bases and J by 2 bases, leaving 5 bases between them. CDR3 in DNA: TGTGCCAGTAGAGTGGGCAATCAGCCCCAGCATTTT. Its translation: CASRVGNQPQHF.

This clonotype has at least ten counts. V gene TRBV20-1 combines with J gene TRBJ1-6; tentative D call: TRBD1 (5 bases). CDR1 and CDR2 (germline): DFQATT, SNEGSKA (reference sequence). This CDR3 is built from 15 residues. Trimming pared 1 base from V and 2 bases from J, leaving 9 bases between. The CDR3 sequence: CSARGQGPYNSPLHF. The CDR3 bases are TGCAGTGCTAGAGGGCAGGGACCCTATAATTCACCCCTCCACTTT.

The chain is built from TRBV12-3 or TRBV12-4 and TRBJ2-1; no clear D. With 0 bases removed from V and 9 bases from J, the gap between germline ends came to 6 bases. This CDR3 comprises 12 residues. CDR3 DNA sequence: TGTGCCAGCAGTTTAGCGGTCCGTGAGCAGTTCTTC. Translated, it gives CASSLAVREQFF.

In this sample, this clonotype turned up many times. This rearrangement joins TRBV5-1 to TRBJ1-1; 7 bases are shared with TRBD1. V dropped 0 bases and J dropped 7; count of bases not matched to a gene: 3. Germline values: CDR1 SGHRS, CDR2 YFSETQ. This CDR3 is 13 amino acids long. The CDR3 DNA is TGCGCCAGCAGCTTGGCCGGGGACAGTGAAGCTTTCTTT. Protein sequence: CASSLAGDSEAFF.

This clonotype has only a few counts. The chain has TRBV19 and TRBJ1-2; TRBD1 agrees at 7 bases. From germline, CDR1 is LNHDA and CDR2 SQIVND (reference sequence). The CDR3 loop spans 14 amino acids. J lost 6 bases, V lost 8 bases, and 12 bases had no gene match. The CDR3: CASSKDRTFDGYTF. The CDR3 DNA is TGTGCCAGTTCGAAGGACAGGACTTTCGATGGCTACACCTTC.

This clonotype was detected ten times or more. The CDR3 region is CSASLRGDTEAFF. CDR3 nucleotides: TGCAGTGCTAGTCTGAGGGGGGACACTGAAGCTTTCTTT. This chain uses TRBV20-1 with TRBJ1-1; D perhaps matches TRBD1 (6 bases). Trimming pared 3 bases from V and 3 bases from J, leaving 11 bases between. CDR3 length: 13 amino acids. The germline V gene has CDR1 DFQATT and CDR2 SNEGSKA (reference sequence).

This rearrangement joins TRBV11-2 to TRBJ2-3; 10 nucleotides match TRBD2. This CDR3 has 16 residues. The germline gives CDR1 SGHAT, CDR2 FQNNGV. The J segment lost 2 bases and the V segment lost 3 bases, leaving 5 bases of the junction unmatched. CDR3 nucleotides: TGTGCCAGCAGCTTCCTAGCGGGAGCCGTCACAGATACGCAGTATTTT. This codes for CASSFLAGAVTDTQYF. Complete variable domain (other parts from reference TRBV11-2 and TRBJ2-3): EAGVAQSPRYKIIEKRQSVAFWCNPISGHATLYWYQQILGQGPKLLIQFQNNGVVDDSQLPKDRFSAERLKGVDSTLKIQPAKLEDSAVYLCASSFLAGAVTDTQYFGPGTRLTVL.

This clonotype was seen a handful of times. This chain connects TRBV11-2 to TRBJ2-1; D unresolved. V was shortened by 4 bases and J by 5 bases, with 3 bases between the two germline ends. The CDR3 extends over 11 amino acids. Germline V CDR1 and CDR2: SGHAT, FQNNGV. The CDR3 DNA is TGTGCCAGCAGCTGGAACAATGAGCAGTTCTTC. Its protein is CASSWNNEQFF.

This clonotype was seen many times. This chain links TRBV3-1 with TRBJ1-1, with TRBD1 matching 9 bases. The junction had 5 bases not matched to a gene; V was cut back by 3 bases and J by 0 bases. This CDR3 spans 16 amino acids. Looked up from germline, CDR1 is LGHDT and CDR2 is YNNKEL (reference sequence). In DNA form, the CDR3 reads TGTGCCAGCAGCCATCGGACAGGGGCCATGAACACTGAAGCTTTCTTT. This sequence encodes CASSHRTGAMNTEAFF.